These T cell receptor beta chains were read from a single sample in a study of CD8 T cells in ankylosing spondylitis. Each CDR3 protein gets one entry after TCRdb re-called the 5' RACE reads with MiXCR. The sample contains about 220,000 distinct CDR3 sequences, roughly 26% of which appear only once. Sequenced: blood, either unsorted or a sorted T cell fraction (not recorded which). Source of these receptors: a male donor with ankylosing spondylitis or in good health (not recorded which). CDR3s include the opening cysteine and the closing phenylalanine or tryptophan. Each record gives: D gene, J gene, V gene, CDR3 protein. A D gene is named only where the DNA matches it firmly.

d_call: TRBD1; j_call: TRBJ1-1; v_call: TRBV25-1; cdr3_aa: CATETGRGTEAFF
d_call: TRBD2; j_call: TRBJ2-3; v_call: TRBV20-1; cdr3_aa: CSARELAGGPSKYF
d_call: -; j_call: TRBJ1-1; v_call: TRBV29-1; cdr3_aa: CSAITGLGAFF
d_call: -; j_call: TRBJ1-5; v_call: TRBV20-1; cdr3_aa: CSAFDPYSNQPQHF
d_call: -; j_call: TRBJ1-2; v_call: TRBV5-6; cdr3_aa: CASSLGGLGAHYGYTF
d_call: -; j_call: TRBJ2-1; v_call: TRBV24-1; cdr3_aa: CATSDLQAHQQFF
d_call: -; j_call: TRBJ1-5; v_call: TRBV9; cdr3_aa: CASSVDGAGQPQHF
d_call: -; j_call: TRBJ1-1; v_call: TRBV12-3/TRBV12-4; cdr3_aa: CASSFRRQKNTEAFF
d_call: TRBD1; j_call: TRBJ2-3; v_call: TRBV15; cdr3_aa: CATARGRDTQYF
d_call: -; j_call: TRBJ2-7; v_call: TRBV6-5; cdr3_aa: CASSYVGDYEQYF
d_call: -; j_call: TRBJ1-2; v_call: TRBV5-6; cdr3_aa: CASSPDGPSGGYTF
d_call: -; j_call: TRBJ2-1; v_call: TRBV20-1; cdr3_aa: CSARALRVARTYNEQFF
d_call: TRBD2; j_call: TRBJ2-7; v_call: TRBV20-1; cdr3_aa: CSARSSGRVYEQYF